This is a list of T cell receptor beta chains from one sample in a study of T cell repertoires in cytomegalovirus infection. No antigen has been identified for these receptors. TCRdb re-analysed the reads in MiXCR, keeping a single row per CDR3 protein. The repertoire holds approximately 770,000 distinct CDR3 sequences, with about 28% as singletons. Sequences were derived from cultured CD8+ T cells from PBMCs, sampled from culture after CMV antigen stimulation. Receptors were obtained from a human donor in good health (CMV status not recorded). Some clones in this sample may be carry-over from other donors' samples. Both conserved end residues are part of each CDR3. D genes are given only for firm matches. Expanded clones are given a class, and other clones once, few, many or no size at all.

NA | TRBJ2-2 | TRBV6-2/TRBV6-3 | NA | TGTGCCAGCAGCCACCTAGCGTCCGGATTCACCGGGGAGCTGTTTTTT | CASSHLASGFTGELFF
few | TRBJ1-5 | TRBV19 | NA | TGTGCCAGTAGTAGCGCCCTGGCCAATCAGCCCCAGCATTTT | CASSSALANQPQHF
few | TRBJ1-6 | TRBV6-2/TRBV6-3 | TRBD1 | TGTGCCAGCAGTCCGGGTGGACAGGGGTTTTCACCCCTCCACTTT | CASSPGGQGFSPLHF
few | TRBJ1-1 | TRBV7-4 | NA | TGTGCCAGCAGCTTCTCAGGGTGGACTGAAGCTTTCTTT | CASSFSGWTEAFF
few | TRBJ1-5 | TRBV6-2/TRBV6-3 | NA | TGTGCCAGCAGTTACGGGTTAGGACAGCCCCAGCATTTT | CASSYGLGQPQHF
many | TRBJ2-5 | TRBV6-2/TRBV6-3 | NA | TGTGCCACCTCCGCAGGGACTTCAGGGGAGACCCAGTACTTC | CATSAGTSGETQYF
once | TRBJ1-2 | TRBV7-6 | TRBD1 | TGTGCCAGCAGCCCTTGGACAGGGTCCCTGGCAGGCTACACCTTC | CASSPWTGSLAGYTF
few | TRBJ1-1 | TRBV6-1 | NA | TGTGCCAGCAGTGAAACGGGGAAATTCACTGAAGCTTTCTTT | CASSETGKFTEAFF
NA | TRBJ1-1 | TRBV6-1 | NA | TGTGCCAGCAAGAAAGGGGAGCTGAACACTGAAGCTTTCTTT | CASKKGELNTEAFF
NA | TRBJ1-5 | TRBV15 | TRBD1 | TGTGCCACCAGCATCGGGGACAGTAGCAATCAGCCCCAGCATTTT | CATSIGDSSNQPQHF
few | TRBJ1-1 | TRBV7-3 | NA | TGTGCCAGCAGCTTTTTATATAACACTGAAGCTTTCTTT | CASSFLYNTEAFF
few | TRBJ2-5 | TRBV7-9 | TRBD2 | TGTGCCAGCAGCTCTAGGGAGGGCGAGTACCAAGAGACCCAGTACTTC | CASSSREGEYQETQYF
NA | TRBJ2-2 | TRBV27 | NA | TGTGCCAGCAGTATTGACAGACCCACCGGGGAGCTGTTTTTT | CASSIDRPTGELFF
NA | TRBJ2-3 | TRBV7-9 | TRBD2 | TGTGCCAGCACCCGGGAGGTGGCTATACTTAGCACAGATACGCAGTATTTT | CASTREVAILSTDTQYF
few | TRBJ2-7 | TRBV7-2 | NA | TGTGCCAGCAGCTTTCTATTAGCAAAGGAGCAGTACTTC | CASSFLLAKEQYF
NA | TRBJ2-5 | TRBV27 | NA | TGTGCCAGCAGTCCCTTGGGCAGGAAGGACGAGACCCAGTACTTC | CASSPLGRKDETQYF